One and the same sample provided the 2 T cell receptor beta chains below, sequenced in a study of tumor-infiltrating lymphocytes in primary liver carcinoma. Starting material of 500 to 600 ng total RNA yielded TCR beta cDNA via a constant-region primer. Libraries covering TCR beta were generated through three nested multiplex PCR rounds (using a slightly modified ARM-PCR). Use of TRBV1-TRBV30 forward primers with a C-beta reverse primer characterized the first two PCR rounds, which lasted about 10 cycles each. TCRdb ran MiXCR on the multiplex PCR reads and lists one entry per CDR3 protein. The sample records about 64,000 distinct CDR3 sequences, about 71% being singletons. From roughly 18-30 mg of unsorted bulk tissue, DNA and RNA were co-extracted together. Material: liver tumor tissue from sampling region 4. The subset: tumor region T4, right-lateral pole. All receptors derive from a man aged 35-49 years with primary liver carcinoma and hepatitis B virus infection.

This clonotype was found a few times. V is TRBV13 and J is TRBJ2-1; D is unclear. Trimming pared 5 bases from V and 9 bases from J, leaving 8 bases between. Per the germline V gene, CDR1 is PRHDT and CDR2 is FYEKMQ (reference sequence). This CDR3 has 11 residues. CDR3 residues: CASSQLGEQFF. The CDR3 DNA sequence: TGTGCCAGCAGCCAGTTGGGTGAGCAGTTCTTC.

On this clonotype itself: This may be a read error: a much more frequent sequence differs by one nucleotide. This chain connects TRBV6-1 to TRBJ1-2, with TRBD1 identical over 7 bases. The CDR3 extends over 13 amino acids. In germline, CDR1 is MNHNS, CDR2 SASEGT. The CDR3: CGSSTGQSYGYTF. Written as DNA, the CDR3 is TGTGGCAGCAGTACGGGACAGTCATATGGCTACACCTTC.